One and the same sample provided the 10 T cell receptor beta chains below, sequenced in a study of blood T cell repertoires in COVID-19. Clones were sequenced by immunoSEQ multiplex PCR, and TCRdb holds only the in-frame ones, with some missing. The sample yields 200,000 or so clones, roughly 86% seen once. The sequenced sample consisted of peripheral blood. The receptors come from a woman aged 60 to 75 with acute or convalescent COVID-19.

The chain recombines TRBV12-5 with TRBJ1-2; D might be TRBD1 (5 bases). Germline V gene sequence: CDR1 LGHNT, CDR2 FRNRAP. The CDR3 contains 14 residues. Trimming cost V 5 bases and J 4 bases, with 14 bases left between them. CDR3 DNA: TGTGCTAGTGGTCTAACAGGATTCGCCTATGGCTACACCTTC. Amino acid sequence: CASGLTGFAYGYTF. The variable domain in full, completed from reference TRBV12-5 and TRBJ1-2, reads DARVTQTPRHKVTEMGQEVTMRCQPILGHNTVFWYRQTMMQGLELLAYFRNRAPLDDSGMPKDRFSAEMPDATLATLKIQPSEPRDSAVYFCASGLTGFAYGYTFGSGTRLTVV.

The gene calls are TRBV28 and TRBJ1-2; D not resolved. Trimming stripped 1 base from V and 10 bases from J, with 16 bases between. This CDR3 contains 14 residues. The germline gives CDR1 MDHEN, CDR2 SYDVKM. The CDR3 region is CASSLYPPEGFYTF. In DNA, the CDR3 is TGTGCCAGCAGTTTATACCCCCCCGAGGGATTCTACACCTTC.

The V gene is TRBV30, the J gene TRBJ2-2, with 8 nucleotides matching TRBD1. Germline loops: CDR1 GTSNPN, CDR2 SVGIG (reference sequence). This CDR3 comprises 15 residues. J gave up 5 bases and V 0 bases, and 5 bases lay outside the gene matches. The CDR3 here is CAWSVRTGRTGELFF. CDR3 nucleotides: TGTGCCTGGAGTGTCCGGACAGGGCGGACCGGGGAGCTGTTTTTT.

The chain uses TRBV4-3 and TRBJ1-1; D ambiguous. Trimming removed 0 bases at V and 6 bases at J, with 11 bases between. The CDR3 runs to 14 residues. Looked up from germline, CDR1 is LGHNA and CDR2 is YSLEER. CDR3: CASSQDSAVPEAFF. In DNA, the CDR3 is TGCGCCAGCAGCCAAGATTCGGCGGTACCTGAAGCTTTCTTT.

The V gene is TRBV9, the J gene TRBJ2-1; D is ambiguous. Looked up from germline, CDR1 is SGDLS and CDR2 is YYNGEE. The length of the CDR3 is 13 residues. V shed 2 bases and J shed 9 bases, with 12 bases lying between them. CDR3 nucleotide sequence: TGTGCCAGCAGCGTGAGTTCGCTAGGTGAGCAGTTCTTC. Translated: CASSVSSLGEQFF.

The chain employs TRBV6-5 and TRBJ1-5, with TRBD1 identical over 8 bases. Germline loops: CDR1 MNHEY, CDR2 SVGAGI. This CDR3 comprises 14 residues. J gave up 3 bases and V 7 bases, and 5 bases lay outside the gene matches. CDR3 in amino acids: CASTRTGSNQPQHF. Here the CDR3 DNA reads TGTGCCAGCACCAGGACAGGGTCCAATCAGCCCCAGCATTTT.

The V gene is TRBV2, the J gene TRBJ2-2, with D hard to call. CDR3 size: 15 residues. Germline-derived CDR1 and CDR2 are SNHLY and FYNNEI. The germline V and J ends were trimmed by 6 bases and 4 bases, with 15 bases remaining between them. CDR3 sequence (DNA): TGTGCCAGCAGCGTCACTACCCGTATCACCGGGGAGCTGTTTTTT. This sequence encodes CASSVTTRITGELFF.

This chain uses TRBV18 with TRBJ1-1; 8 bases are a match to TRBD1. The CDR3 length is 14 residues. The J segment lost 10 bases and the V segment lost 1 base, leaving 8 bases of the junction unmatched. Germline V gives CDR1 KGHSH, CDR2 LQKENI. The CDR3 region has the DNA TGTGCCAGCTCACCACTAACCGGACAGGGAGGAGCTTTCTTT. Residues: CASSPLTGQGGAFF.

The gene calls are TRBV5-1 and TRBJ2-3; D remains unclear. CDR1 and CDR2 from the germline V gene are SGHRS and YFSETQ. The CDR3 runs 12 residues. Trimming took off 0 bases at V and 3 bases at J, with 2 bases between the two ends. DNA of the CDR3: TGCGCCAGCAGCTTGGCTACAGATACGCAGTATTTT. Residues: CASSLATDTQYF.

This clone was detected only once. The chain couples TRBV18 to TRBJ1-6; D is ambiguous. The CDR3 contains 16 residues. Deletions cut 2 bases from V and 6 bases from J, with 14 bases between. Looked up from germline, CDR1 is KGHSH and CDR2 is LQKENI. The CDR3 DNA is TGTGCCAGCTCACCATCAGGTCAGCGGGGTAATTCACCCCTCCACTTT. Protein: CASSPSGQRGNSPLHF.